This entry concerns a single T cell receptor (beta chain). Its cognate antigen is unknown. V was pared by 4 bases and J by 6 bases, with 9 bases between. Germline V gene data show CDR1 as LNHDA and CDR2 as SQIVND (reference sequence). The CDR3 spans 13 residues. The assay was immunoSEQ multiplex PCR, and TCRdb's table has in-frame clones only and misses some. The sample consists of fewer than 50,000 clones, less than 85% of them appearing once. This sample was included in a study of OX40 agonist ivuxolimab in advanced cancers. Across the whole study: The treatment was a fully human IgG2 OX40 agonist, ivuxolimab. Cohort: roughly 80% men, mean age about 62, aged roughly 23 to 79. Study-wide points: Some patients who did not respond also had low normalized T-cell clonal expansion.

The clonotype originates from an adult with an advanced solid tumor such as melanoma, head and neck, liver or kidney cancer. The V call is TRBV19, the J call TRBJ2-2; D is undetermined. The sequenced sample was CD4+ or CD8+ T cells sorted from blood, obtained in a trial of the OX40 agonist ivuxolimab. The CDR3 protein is CASSTRRAGELFF. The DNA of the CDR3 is TGTGCCAGTAGTACCCGACGTGCCGGGGAGCTGTTTTTT.